This T cell receptor beta chain emerged from a study of shared clonotypes between healthy human individuals. Overall study results and limits: Tissue TCR repertoires likely differ from these blood-only repertoires.

This CDR3 has 14 residues. The V end was cut by 2 bases, the J end by 5 bases, with 10 bases between. Germline CDR1 reads SNHLY; CDR2 reads FYNNEI. A word on this clone: Antigen specificity is unknown.

Genomic DNA from each subset was divided evenly over several immunoSEQ plates. Some clones are missing from TCRdb's copy, which holds only in-frame ones; the method was immunoSEQ multiplex PCR. The sample contains about 590,000 clones, around 95% of which appear only once. Naive CD8 isolation took CD45RO-negative cells positively selected for CCR7 and excluded terminally differentiated effector memory CD45RA+ cells. The specimen was naive CD8+ T cells sorted from blood. V is TRBV2 and J is TRBJ2-1; D not certain. The receptor was derived from a woman aged 25 to 39 in good health. As DNA, the CDR3 is TGTGCCAGCAGTGAATTGCCTGGAGACAATGAGCAGTTCTTC. Translation gives CASSELPGDNEQFF.